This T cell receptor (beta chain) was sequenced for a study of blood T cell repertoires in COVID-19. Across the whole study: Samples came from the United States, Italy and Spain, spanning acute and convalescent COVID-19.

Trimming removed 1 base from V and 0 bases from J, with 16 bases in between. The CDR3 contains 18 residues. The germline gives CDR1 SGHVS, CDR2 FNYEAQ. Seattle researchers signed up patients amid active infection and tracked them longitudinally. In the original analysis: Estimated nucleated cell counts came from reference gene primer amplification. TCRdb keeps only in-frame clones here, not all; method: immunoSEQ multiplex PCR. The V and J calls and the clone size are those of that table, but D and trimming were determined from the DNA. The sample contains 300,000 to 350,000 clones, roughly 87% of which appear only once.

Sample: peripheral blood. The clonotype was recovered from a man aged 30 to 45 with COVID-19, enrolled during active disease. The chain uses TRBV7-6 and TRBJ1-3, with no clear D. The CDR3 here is CASSLEQRTKHSGNTIYF. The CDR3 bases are TGTGCCAGCAGCTTAGAACAGAGAACGAAACACTCTGGAAACACCATATATTTT. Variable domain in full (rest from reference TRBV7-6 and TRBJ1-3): GAGVSQSPRYKVTKRGQDVALRCDPISGHVSLYWYRQALGQGPEFLTYFNYEAQQDKSGLPNDRFSAERPEGSISTLTIQRTEQRDSAMYRCASSLEQRTKHSGNTIYFGEGSWLTVV.